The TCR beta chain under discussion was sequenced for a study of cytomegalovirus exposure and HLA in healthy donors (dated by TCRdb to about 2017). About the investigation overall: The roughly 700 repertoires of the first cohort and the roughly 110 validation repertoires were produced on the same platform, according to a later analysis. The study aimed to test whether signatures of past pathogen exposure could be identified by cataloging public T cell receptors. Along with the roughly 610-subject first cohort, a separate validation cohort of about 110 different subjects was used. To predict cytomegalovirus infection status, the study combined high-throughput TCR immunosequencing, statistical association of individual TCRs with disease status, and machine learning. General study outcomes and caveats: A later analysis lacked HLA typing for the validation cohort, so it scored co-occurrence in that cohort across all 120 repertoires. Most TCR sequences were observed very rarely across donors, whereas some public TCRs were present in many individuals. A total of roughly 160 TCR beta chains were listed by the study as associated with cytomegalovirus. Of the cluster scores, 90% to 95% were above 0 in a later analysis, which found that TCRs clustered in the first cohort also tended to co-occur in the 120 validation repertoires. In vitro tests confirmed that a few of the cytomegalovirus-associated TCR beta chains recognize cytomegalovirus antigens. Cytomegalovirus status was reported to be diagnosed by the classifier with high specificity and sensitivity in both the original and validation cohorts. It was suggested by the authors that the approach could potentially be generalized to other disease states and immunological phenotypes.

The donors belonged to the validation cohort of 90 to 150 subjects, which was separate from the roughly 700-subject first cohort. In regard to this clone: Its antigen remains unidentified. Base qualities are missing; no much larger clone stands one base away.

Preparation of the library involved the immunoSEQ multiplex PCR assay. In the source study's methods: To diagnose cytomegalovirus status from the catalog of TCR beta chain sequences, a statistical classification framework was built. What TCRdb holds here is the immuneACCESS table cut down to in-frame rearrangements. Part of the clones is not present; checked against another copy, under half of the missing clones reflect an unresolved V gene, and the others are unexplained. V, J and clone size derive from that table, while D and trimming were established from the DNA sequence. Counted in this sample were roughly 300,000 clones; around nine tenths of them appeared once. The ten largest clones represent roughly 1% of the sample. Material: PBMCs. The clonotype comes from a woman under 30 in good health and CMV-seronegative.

The bases read TGTGCCAGCAGCAGAACGGACACTAACTATGGCTACACCTTC. This encodes CASSRTDTNYGYTF. Rearrangement joined TRBV2 to TRBJ1-2; TRBD1 might be the D gene, on 5 matching bases. The germline V gene gives CDR1 as SNHLY and CDR2 as FYNNEI. Reading from cysteine to phenylalanine, the CDR3 counts 14 amino acids. Only CDR3 DNA is held: 42 bases, read in frame from base 1. Trimming costs V 6 bases and J 0 bases, and their ends lie 11 bases apart.